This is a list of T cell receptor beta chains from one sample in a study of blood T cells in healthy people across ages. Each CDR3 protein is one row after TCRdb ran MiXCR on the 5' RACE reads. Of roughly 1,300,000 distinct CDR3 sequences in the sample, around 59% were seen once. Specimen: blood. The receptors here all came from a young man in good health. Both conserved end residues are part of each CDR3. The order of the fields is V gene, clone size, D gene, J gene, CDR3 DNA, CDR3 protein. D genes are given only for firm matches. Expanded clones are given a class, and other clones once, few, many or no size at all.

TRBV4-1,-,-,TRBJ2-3,TGCGCCAGCAGTTCGACAGTGGTGTTAGATACGCAGTATTTT,CASSSTVVLDTQYF
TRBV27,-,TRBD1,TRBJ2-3,TGTGCCAGCAGTAAGACAGGGGGACTCACAGATACGCAGTATTTT,CASSKTGGLTDTQYF
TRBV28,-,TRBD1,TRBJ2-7,TGTGCCAGCAGTTTGAACGACAGGGTGCCCTACGAGCAGTACTTC,CASSLNDRVPYEQYF
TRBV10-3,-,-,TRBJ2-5,TGTGCCATCAGTGAGGTGGGACAAGAGACCCAGTACTTC,CAISEVGQETQYF
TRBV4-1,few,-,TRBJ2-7,TGCGCCAGCAGCCAAGGAAGATCGGTGGCGGTCCGTCCCTACGAGCAGTACTTC,CASSQGRSVAVRPYEQYF
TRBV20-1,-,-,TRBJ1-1,TGCAGTGCCTCAGGGGTGGGGACTGAAGCTTTCTTT,CSASGVGTEAFF
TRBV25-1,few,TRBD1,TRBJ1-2,TGTGCCAGCAGTGCCGTCGGGACAGCCGACTATGGCTACACCTTC,CASSAVGTADYGYTF
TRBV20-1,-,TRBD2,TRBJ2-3,TGCAGTGCTCCTGCAGCGGGAGAGGGAGATACGCAGTATTTT,CSAPAAGEGDTQYF
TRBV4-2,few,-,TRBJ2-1,TGTGCCAGCAGCCAAGACAGACTATGGGGGAATGAGCAGTTCTTC,CASSQDRLWGNEQFF
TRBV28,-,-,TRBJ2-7,TGTGCCAGCAGCAAGGGATATTTCCCCTACGAGCAGTACTTC,CASSKGYFPYEQYF
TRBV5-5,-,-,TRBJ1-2,TGTGCCAGCAGCTTGGATTGGGGGGAATATGGCTACACCTTC,CASSLDWGEYGYTF
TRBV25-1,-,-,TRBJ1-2,TGTGCCAGCAGGTCTCGGACCGACTATGGCTACACCTTC,CASRSRTDYGYTF
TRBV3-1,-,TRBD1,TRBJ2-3,TGTGCCAGCAGCCAGCGGGGACAGGGCAGGTGGAATACGCAGTATTTT,CASSQRGQGRWNTQYF
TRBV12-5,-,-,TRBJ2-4,TGTGCTAGTGGCCCGGCGGGCATTCAGTACTTC,CASGPAGIQYF
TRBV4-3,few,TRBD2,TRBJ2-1,TGCGCCAGCAGCCTGGGGACTAGCGGGGCATACAATGAGCAGTTCTTC,CASSLGTSGAYNEQFF
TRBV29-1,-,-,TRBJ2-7,TGCAGCGTCCGCAGGGGTAACTACGAGCAGTACTTC,CSVRRGNYEQYF
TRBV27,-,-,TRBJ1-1,TGTGCCAGCAGGGAAGGGACAACTGAAGCTTTCTTT,CASREGTTEAFF
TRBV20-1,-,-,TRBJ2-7,TGCAGTGCTTCGGACAGGGAGGGCCGGGGTTACGAGCAGTACTTC,CSASDREGRGYEQYF
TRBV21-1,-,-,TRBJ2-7,TGTGCCAGCAGCAAAACTCCCGTCTGCGAGCAGTACTTC,CASSKTPVCEQYF
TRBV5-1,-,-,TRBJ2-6,TGCGCCAGCAGCTTGGATCCCGTCGGAACCTCTGGGGCCAACGTCCTGACTTTC,CASSLDPVGTSGANVLTF
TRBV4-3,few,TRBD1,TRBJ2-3,TGCGCCAGCAGCCCTATAGTAGGCGACAGGGTCGTTCCAGATACGCAGTATTTT,CASSPIVGDRVVPDTQYF
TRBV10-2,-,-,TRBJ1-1,TGCGCCAGCAGTCCAGACCTGGGAACTTTCTTT,CASSPDLGTFF
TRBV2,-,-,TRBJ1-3,TGTGCCAGCACGCCATTAGGAGCCTCTCCCATATATTTT,CASTPLGASPIYF
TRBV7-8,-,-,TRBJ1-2,TGTGCCAGCAGCTTAACGACCCGGGCCTCTCAAGGCTATGGCTACACCTTC,CASSLTTRASQGYGYTF
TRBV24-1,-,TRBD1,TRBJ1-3,TGTGCCTTCCTTGAGGGGGACAGGGGGATGGATACTGGAAACACCATATATTTT,CAFLEGDRGMDTGNTIYF
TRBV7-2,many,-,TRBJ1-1,TGTGCCAGCAGCTTAGTGGCAGCCAACACTGAAGCTTTCTTT,CASSLVAANTEAFF
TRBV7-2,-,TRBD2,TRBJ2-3,TGTGCCAGCAGCTCGACTAGCGTACTCACAGATACGCAGTATTTT,CASSSTSVLTDTQYF
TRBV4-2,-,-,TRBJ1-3,TGTGCCAGCAGCCAAGAAAGGAGCTCTGGAAACACCATATATTTT,CASSQERSSGNTIYF
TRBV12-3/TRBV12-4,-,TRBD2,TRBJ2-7,TGTGCCAGCAGCGGTGACATAGGGACTAGCGGGGACGGCGAGCAGTACTTC,CASSGDIGTSGDGEQYF
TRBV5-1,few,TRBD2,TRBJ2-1,TGCGCCAGCAGCCGGGGACTAGCGGGTTCTTACAATGAGCAGTTCTTC,CASSRGLAGSYNEQFF
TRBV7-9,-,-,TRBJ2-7,TGTGCCAGCAGCTTAGCGGCAGGGGTGTTCTACGAGCAGTACTTC,CASSLAAGVFYEQYF
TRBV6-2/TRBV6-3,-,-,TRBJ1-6,TGTGCCAGCAGTAATACTCCGGCGGTAGTCTATAATTCACCCCTCCACTTT,CASSNTPAVVYNSPLHF
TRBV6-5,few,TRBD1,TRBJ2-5,TGTGCCAGCAGTTGGGCACAGGGGCGCGGAGAGACCCAGTATTTC,CASSWAQGRGETQYF
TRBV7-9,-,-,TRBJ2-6,TGTGCCAGCACCATGGGGGAGAGGCTTTCCGGGGCCAACGTCCTGACTTTC,CASTMGERLSGANVLTF
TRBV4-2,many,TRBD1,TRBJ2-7,TGTGCCAGCAGCCAAGAGGGACAGGGCTCACCCTACGAGCAGTACTTC,CASSQEGQGSPYEQYF
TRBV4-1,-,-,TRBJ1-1,TGCGCCAGCAGCCAAGTGGGCGCGACCCAAGCTTTCTTT,CASSQVGATQAFF
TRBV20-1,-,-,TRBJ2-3,TGCAGTGGAGTAGGGTGGGCAGATACGCAGTATTTT,CSGVGWADTQYF
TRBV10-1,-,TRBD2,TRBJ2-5,TGCGCCAGTAGCTCTGATGGGGGGGTGCAGTACTTC,CASSSDGGVQYF
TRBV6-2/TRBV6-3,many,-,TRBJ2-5,TGTGCCAGCAGTTACCCTCAAGAGACCCAGTACTTC,CASSYPQETQYF
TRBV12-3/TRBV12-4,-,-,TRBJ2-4,TGTGCCAGCAGTCCCAGCCAAAGGACGGACATTCAGTACTTC,CASSPSQRTDIQYF
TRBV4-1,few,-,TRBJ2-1,TGCGCCAGCAGCCAAGTTGTTCCCCGGGGGAATGAGCAGTTCTTC,CASSQVVPRGNEQFF
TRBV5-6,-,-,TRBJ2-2,TGTGCCAGCAGATCCGGGACTTTCATCACCGGGGAGCTGTTTTTT,CASRSGTFITGELFF
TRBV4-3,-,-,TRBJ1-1,TGCGCCAGCAGCCAATCCCTGATAGCAGATGAAGCTTTCTTT,CASSQSLIADEAFF
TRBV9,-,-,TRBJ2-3,TGTGCCAGCAACCTGGGACAACTCACAGATACGCAGTATTTT,CASNLGQLTDTQYF
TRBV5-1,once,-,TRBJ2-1,TGCGCCAGCAGCTCAAGGGTTGCCGGGGACAATGAGCAGTTCTTC,CASSSRVAGDNEQFF
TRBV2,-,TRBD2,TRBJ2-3,TGTGCCAGCAGCCCCCCCCTAGCGGGATATGATACGCAGTATTTT,CASSPPLAGYDTQYF
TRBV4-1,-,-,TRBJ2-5,TGCGCCAGCAGCCAAGCAGTAGCGCTAGCCCATAGAGGAGAGACCCAGTACTTC,CASSQAVALAHRGETQYF
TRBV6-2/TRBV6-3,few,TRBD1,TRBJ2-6,TGTGCCAGCAGTTACTTCGGACAGGGGGCGGCTGGGGCCAACGTCCTGACTTTC,CASSYFGQGAAGANVLTF
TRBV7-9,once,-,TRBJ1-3,TGTGCCAGCAGCGCAACTGTGGAGTTCCTCATATATTTT,CASSATVEFLIYF
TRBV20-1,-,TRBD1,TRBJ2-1,TGCAGTGCCCTGGACAGGGGGCGGCCCAGTGAGCAGTTCTTC,CSALDRGRPSEQFF
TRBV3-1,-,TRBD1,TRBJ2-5,TGTGCCAGCAGCCAATCATTGCGACAGGGCGCGGAGACCCAGTACTTC,CASSQSLRQGAETQYF
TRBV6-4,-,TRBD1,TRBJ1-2,TGTGCCAGCAGTGACCTGACAGGGAACTACACCTTC,CASSDLTGNYTF
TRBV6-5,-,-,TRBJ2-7,TGTGCCAGCAGTTACGGCGCGTCTAGCTCCTACGAGCAGTACTTC,CASSYGASSSYEQYF
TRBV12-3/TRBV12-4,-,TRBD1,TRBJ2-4,TGTGCCAGCAGCCAAGACAGGGTACTTCAGTACTTC,CASSQDRVLQYF